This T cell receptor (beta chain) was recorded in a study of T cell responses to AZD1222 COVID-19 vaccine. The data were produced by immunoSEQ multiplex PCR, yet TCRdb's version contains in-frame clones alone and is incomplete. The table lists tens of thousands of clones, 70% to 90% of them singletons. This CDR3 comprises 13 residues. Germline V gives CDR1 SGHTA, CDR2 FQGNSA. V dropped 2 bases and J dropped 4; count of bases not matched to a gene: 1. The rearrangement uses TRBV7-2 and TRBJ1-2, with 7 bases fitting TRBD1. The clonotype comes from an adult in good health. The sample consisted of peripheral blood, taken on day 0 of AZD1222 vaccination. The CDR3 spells CASSLQGGYGYTF. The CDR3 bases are TGTGCCAGCAGCTTACAGGGGGGCTATGGCTACACCTTC.